In this sample, the clone carrying this T cell receptor beta chain turned up many times. These data originate in a study of T cells in Graves' hyperthyroidism and ophthalmopathy. V lost 0 bases, J lost 10 bases, and 7 bases lay in between. The CDR3 runs to 12 residues. Germline V gives CDR1 KGHSH, CDR2 LQKENI. Using RNA transcripts as the source, TCR beta CDR3 regions were amplified. Carried out on the TCR CDR3, a first-round RT-PCR used the HTBI primer set. Each CDR3 protein is one row after TCRdb ran MiXCR on the multiplex PCR reads. The sample records over 500,000 distinct CDR3 sequences, around 15% being singletons.

Sequencing input: blood. The sequence was obtained from a woman in her thirties or forties with Graves' hyperthyroidism. This chain links TRBV18 with TRBJ2-1; unclear D gene. CDR3 in amino acids: CASSPPADEQFF. The CDR3 nucleotides read TGTGCCAGCTCACCACCGGCGGACGAGCAGTTCTTC.